This T cell receptor (beta chain) was identified during a study of blood T cell repertoires in COVID-19 (dated by TCRdb to 2020 to 2021). In the study overall: The collaborator samples originated in the United States, Italy and Spain and spanned the acute and convalescent phases of COVID-19. The material from the prospective study consisted of cDNA or gDNA derived from T cells, B-cell-depleted T cells, or PBMCs. Deeply sampled blood TCRbeta repertoires from subjects exposed to, actively infected with, or recovered from COVID-19 were included in the dataset. The repertoires were released in a freely available public database intended as a resource for research on the immune response to SARS-CoV-2. The samples were drawn from two sources: the first 160 participants of the ongoing ImmuneRACE study, and 950 to 1,500 subjects contributed by 6 global collaborators. Sample metadata almost always included a de-identified subject ID, COVID-19 status, age in years and sex. Where HLA class I and class II types were available, the types were taken from metadata supplied by the sample provider, not from assay-based typing.

Each collaborating institution followed its own protocols to collect whole blood in K2EDTA tubes. For TCRbeta analysis, collaborator samples were shipped as frozen whole blood, as isolated PBMCs, or as DNA extracted from either sample type. Findings and caveats that apply to the study as a whole: The quantity of clinical and demographic metadata differed by source and by participant and was supplied without curation.

About this clone itself: Its antigen has not been determined. No quality values exist for individual bases; no much larger clone is one base distant.

TCRbeta CDR3 regions were amplified from genomic DNA by means of the immunoSEQ Assay, a bias-controlled multiplex PCR. The study's own analysis went as follows. Nucleated cell counts per sample were estimated from amplification of reference gene primers within the assay. To quantify the absolute abundance of each unique TCRbeta CDR3 rearrangement, sequence reads were collapsed and filtered. For each sample, productive Simpson clonality was calculated by taking the square root of Simpson's diversity index across productive rearrangements. This immuneACCESS table, as held by TCRdb, lists in-frame sequences with V and J called but not all clones. Of the missing ones, under half trace to an unresolved V gene in checked studies; the others have no known cause. That table is the source of V, J and clone size, and D and trimming were worked out from the DNA. The sample data list under 20,000 clones, and over 80% of these were observed just once. The ten largest clonotypes hold 15% to 20% of the sample.

The CDR3 goes from the cysteine to the phenylalanine over 13 residues. Only the CDR3 region is kept as DNA, spanning 39 bases read in frame from base 1. The germline ends are 14 bases apart after V is trimmed by 8 bases and J by 4 bases. CDR1 is given as LGHDT and CDR2 as YNNKEL, both from the germline V gene (reference sequence). Recombination joined TRBV3-1 (or the pseudogene TRBV3-2) with TRBJ1-2, with a tentative D gene TRBD1 over 6 matching bases. The receptor was isolated from a human donor in a cohort sampled during active COVID-19. The specimen sequenced was peripheral blood. The CDR3 region has the sequence CASQGNRGYGYTF. The bases are TGTGCCAGCCAGGGGAACCGTGGCTATGGCTACACCTTC.